This T cell receptor (beta chain) was recorded in a study of cytotoxic CD8 clonotypes in ibrutinib-treated CLL. This CDR3 is built from 14 residues. V lost 0 bases, J lost 4 bases, and 7 bases lay in between. Looked up from germline, CDR1 is SGHRS and CDR2 is YFSETQ. Produced via immunoSEQ multiplex PCR; TCRdb's table is partial and in-frame only. This sample has about 200,000 clones, with nearly 80% found just once. This clonotype was sampled from a human donor with chronic lymphocytic leukemia. The material sequenced was PBMCs, taken after 12 months of ibrutinib treatment. The genes are TRBV5-1 and TRBJ1-4; D not resolved. The DNA for the CDR3 is TGCGCCAGCAGCTTGGATCTCGATAATGAAAAACTGTTTTTT. It encodes CASSLDLDNEKLFF.